This T cell receptor (beta chain) was sequenced during a study of blood T cell repertoires in COVID-19. V shed 8 bases, J shed 3 bases, and the junction held 10 bases outside the gene matches. Germline loops: CDR1 LNHNV, CDR2 YYDKDF (reference sequence). The CDR3 is 15 residues long. Here immunoSEQ multiplex PCR was the method, and the copy in TCRdb shows in-frame clones only, minus some. The table lists more than 200,000 clones, around four fifths of them singletons, with 3.5% to 5% in the top ten. The clonotype originates from a man aged 55-75 years with acute or convalescent COVID-19. The chain joins TRBV15 to TRBJ2-3, with 8 bases identical to TRBD2. The source material was peripheral blood. The CDR3 reads CATFPGLVATDTQYF. In DNA, the CDR3 is TGTGCCACCTTCCCGGGACTAGTGGCGACAGATACGCAGTATTTT.